This T cell receptor beta chain comes out of a study of blood T cell repertoires in COVID-19. Background on the study: The origin of the acute and convalescent COVID-19 samples was the United States, Italy and Spain. The cDNA or gDNA used as material had been derived from T cells, B-cell-depleted T cells, or PBMCs.

V was clipped by 5 bases and J by 4 bases, with 17 bases between them. CDR1 is LGHNT, CDR2 FRNRAP, per germline. The CDR3 contains 15 residues. In the authors' workflow: Reference gene primer amplification gave nucleated cell count estimates. Method: immunoSEQ multiplex PCR; TCRdb's copy keeps in-frame clones and lacks some. That table is the source of V, J and clone size, and D and trimming were worked out from the DNA. The sample yields around 40,000 clones, around four fifths seen once. The receptor was derived from a man older than 75 with active or convalescent COVID-19. The sample was peripheral blood. This chain connects TRBV12-5 to TRBJ1-2, with D possibly matching TRBD1 (6 bases). CDR3 region: CASGNLRGRLYGYTF. As DNA, the CDR3 is TGTGCTAGTGGTAACCTCAGGGGCCGCCTCTATGGCTACACCTTC. Full variable domain (remainder filled in from reference TRBV12-5 and TRBJ1-2): DARVTQTPRHKVTEMGQEVTMRCQPILGHNTVFWYRQTMMQGLELLAYFRNRAPLDDSGMPKDRFSAEMPDATLATLKIQPSEPRDSAVYFCASGNLRGRLYGYTFGSGTRLTVV.